Here is one T cell receptor beta chain with its context. What it binds is not known. Measured with immunoSEQ multiplex PCR; TCRdb has only the in-frame clones, and not every one. The table lists about 36,000 clones, 70% to 90% of them singletons. The record originates from a study of T cells in localized non-small cell lung cancer. Broader study findings: Adjacent lung was found to contain a median about 62 of the top 100 tumor clones. It was uninvolved adjacent lung that showed the highest T cell clonality, exceeding tumor.

The sequencing used peripheral blood, collected before any cancer treatment. The sequence was obtained from a woman aged 40-69 years with stage I lung adenocarcinoma.

CDR3 in amino acids: CASSYGAGNEQYF. CDR3 in DNA: TGTGCCAGCAGTTACGGGGCAGGAAACGAGCAGTACTTC. The chain uses TRBV6-5 and TRBJ2-7; D is perhaps TRBD1 (5 bases). The CDR3 totals 13 residues. Germline V gene lookup returns CDR1 MNHEY and CDR2 SVGAGI. Trimming removed 2 bases from V and 5 bases from J, with 10 bases in between.